A selection of T cell receptor beta chains follows, all from one sample in a study of T-cell memory formation after mild COVID-19. TCRdb reanalysed the 5' RACE reads using MiXCR and keeps one entry per CDR3 protein. The sample lists approximately 410,000 distinct CDR3 sequences, around a quarter occurring once. The specimen was PBMCs or a T cell subset sorted from them (not recorded which). These receptors came from an adult woman who had mild COVID-19 (a few samples of this study predate the infection). Cell type and time point are not known. The conserved cysteine and the conserved F or W are not part of the CDR3 here.

j_gene: TRBJ1-2; v_gene: TRBV5-5; CDR3aa: ASSPTNGQAEGYGYT
j_gene: TRBJ2-1; v_gene: TRBV5-1; CDR3aa: ASSLAGGIGNEQF
j_gene: TRBJ2-5; v_gene: TRBV12-3/TRBV12-4; CDR3aa: ASSQLAGPRY
j_gene: TRBJ2-3; v_gene: TRBV9; CDR3aa: ASSVSDTDTQY
j_gene: TRBJ1-6; v_gene: TRBV30; CDR3aa: AWMRGQVNSPLH
j_gene: TRBJ1-5; v_gene: TRBV6-5; CDR3aa: ASRPTGLYGLSNQPQH
j_gene: TRBJ2-1; v_gene: TRBV20-1; CDR3aa: SARGPSWEQF
j_gene: TRBJ1-2; v_gene: TRBV5-4; CDR3aa: ASSPEVLNYGYT
j_gene: TRBJ1-1; v_gene: TRBV6-5; CDR3aa: ASSNMNTEAF
j_gene: TRBJ1-2; v_gene: TRBV12-3/TRBV12-4; CDR3aa: ASSPSLLGDGYT
j_gene: TRBJ2-7; v_gene: TRBV6-1; CDR3aa: ATREAYEQY
j_gene: TRBJ2-3; v_gene: TRBV29-1; CDR3aa: SVDDRVLSTDTQY
j_gene: TRBJ2-3; v_gene: TRBV5-1; CDR3aa: ASKGSLLAVSDTQY
j_gene: TRBJ2-3; v_gene: TRBV4-2; CDR3aa: ASRQGGRASRDTQY
j_gene: TRBJ2-7; v_gene: TRBV30; CDR3aa: AWSVPSGAYEQY
j_gene: TRBJ2-7; v_gene: TRBV7-6; CDR3aa: ASSLGAVGSSYEQY
j_gene: TRBJ2-1; v_gene: TRBV12-3/TRBV12-4; CDR3aa: ASTADSRNEQF
j_gene: TRBJ2-4; v_gene: TRBV4-3; CDR3aa: ASSPDRATLSIQY
j_gene: TRBJ1-1; v_gene: TRBV7-8; CDR3aa: ASSLEGQTYRTEAF
j_gene: TRBJ2-2; v_gene: TRBV7-6; CDR3aa: ASSLGVGGDTGELF
j_gene: TRBJ2-3; v_gene: TRBV30; CDR3aa: AWSPSGRDTQY
j_gene: TRBJ1-1; v_gene: TRBV24-1; CDR3aa: ATSDGGRNTEAF
j_gene: TRBJ1-5; v_gene: TRBV12-3/TRBV12-4; CDR3aa: ASSFGGTGGNQPQH
j_gene: TRBJ2-6; v_gene: TRBV6-6; CDR3aa: ASSPPGRPNSGANVLT
j_gene: TRBJ2-5; v_gene: TRBV5-1; CDR3aa: ASSLDRGRIRETQY
j_gene: TRBJ1-4; v_gene: TRBV2; CDR3aa: ASSGTGTNEKLF
j_gene: TRBJ2-1; v_gene: TRBV20-1; CDR3aa: SARMAYNEQF
j_gene: TRBJ2-2; v_gene: TRBV7-9; CDR3aa: ASSFPLRGAVDLGELF
j_gene: TRBJ2-5; v_gene: TRBV11-2; CDR3aa: ASSSGTAYEETQY
j_gene: TRBJ2-2; v_gene: TRBV12-3/TRBV12-4; CDR3aa: ASRRRVAENTGELF
j_gene: TRBJ2-5; v_gene: TRBV12-3/TRBV12-4; CDR3aa: ASSLTTLPLAGVETQY
j_gene: TRBJ1-1; v_gene: TRBV7-9; CDR3aa: ASSVGRTEAF
j_gene: TRBJ1-2; v_gene: TRBV5-6; CDR3aa: ASSSGDGYT
j_gene: TRBJ1-1; v_gene: TRBV12-3/TRBV12-4; CDR3aa: ASSLSTEAF
j_gene: TRBJ1-6; v_gene: TRBV2; CDR3aa: ASSAGTGASPLH
j_gene: TRBJ1-5; v_gene: TRBV6-2/TRBV6-3; CDR3aa: ASSYGVGESGRQPQH
j_gene: TRBJ2-4; v_gene: TRBV7-9; CDR3aa: ASSLVPENIQY